Presented here are 25 T cell receptor beta chains from one specimen sequenced in a study of blood T cells in healthy people across ages. Alongside a J-beta primer mix, a sample-barcoded 5' primer served in a second PCR lasting 7 to 11 cycles. TCRdb fed the 5' RACE reads into MiXCR, producing one record per CDR3 protein. The top ten clones hold around 10% of a sample with about 540,000 distinct CDR3 sequences, around 24% of them seen once. These data also formed part of another study, on T cells of mothers and their children.

Material: blood. The receptor set was obtained from a boy between 10 and 17 years old in good health.

This clonotype was recorded at least ten times. This chain uses TRBV27 with TRBJ2-1; D might be TRBD1 (6 bases). Trimming removed 8 bases at V and 9 bases at J, with 14 bases between. This CDR3 has 12 amino acids. Germline CDR1 reads MNHEY; CDR2 reads SMNVEV (reference sequence). The DNA of the CDR3 is TGTGCCAGCTCCGACCGAGGGGGTGAGCAGTTCTTC. Encoded protein: CASSDRGGEQFF.

V and J are TRBV7-2 and TRBJ2-3; D gene ambiguous. The CDR3 is made up of 14 amino acids. The ends were cut back, 2 bases at V and 4 bases at J, with 10 bases in the middle. CDR1 and CDR2 from the germline V gene are SGHTA and FQGNSA. CDR3 amino acids: CASSLRSVSDTQYF. The DNA of the CDR3 is TGTGCCAGCAGCTTACGGAGTGTATCAGATACGCAGTATTTT.

This clonotype has more than one count but fewer than ten. This chain uses TRBV15 with TRBJ2-5, with D tentatively TRBD2 (5 bases). The CDR3 is 17 amino acids. Germline V gene lookup returns CDR1 LNHNV and CDR2 YYDKDF (reference sequence). Trimming left V 4 bases short and J 4 bases short, with 22 bases between. The CDR3 loop is CATSNNKATSRGETQYF. The CDR3 bases are TGTGCCACCAGCAATAATAAGGCCACTAGTCGTGGAGAGACCCAGTACTTC.

The table lists this clonotype with a few counts. CDR3 coding DNA: TGCGCCAGCAGCTTGGGAGGACAGAGGAAAGCTAATTCACCCCTCCACTTT. Protein product: CASSLGGQRKANSPLHF. The chain links TRBV5-1 to TRBJ1-6; TRBD1 might be the D (6 bases). Germline CDR1 and CDR2: SGHRS and YFSETQ. The CDR3 contains 17 residues. V shed 0 bases and J shed 6 bases, with 16 bases lying between them.

This clonotype was observed a few times. The chain combines TRBV27 with TRBJ1-1; D ambiguous. Deletions cut 5 bases from V and 11 bases from J, with 15 bases between. The germline gives CDR1 MNHEY, CDR2 SMNVEV (reference sequence). The CDR3 spans 12 residues. CDR3 DNA: TGTGCCAGCAGTCCTCGAGGGAGAACGGCTTTCTTT. This gives the protein CASSPRGRTAFF.

There are many counts of this clonotype. The CDR3 protein is CASSYSMGATDTQYF. The DNA for the CDR3 is TGTGCCAGCAGTTACTCGATGGGGGCGACAGATACGCAGTATTTT. This sequence joins TRBV6-5 and TRBJ2-3, with D tentatively TRBD1 (6 bases). Germline loops: CDR1 MNHEY, CDR2 SVGAGI. Trimming took 0 bases from V and 3 from J, leaving 10 bases between them. The CDR3 contains 15 residues.

This clonotype turned up a few times. This sequence joins TRBV5-1 and TRBJ2-5, with 7 bases fitting TRBD2. The DNA end favors TRBJ2-1, so the J call may be wrong. This CDR3 spans 11 amino acids. Germline V gene sequence: CDR1 SGHRS, CDR2 YFSETQ. CDR3 in DNA: TGCGCCAGCACCGTGGGAGGGGAGCAGTTCTTC. This encodes CASTVGGEQFF.

The V call is TRBV7-9, the J call TRBJ2-1; D gene unclear. The CDR3 consists of 15 residues. Germline V gene data show CDR1 as SEHNR and CDR2 as FQNEAQ (reference sequence). Trimming pared 5 bases from V and 0 bases from J, leaving 11 bases between. Here the CDR3 reads CASSPDTSSYNEQFF. Here the CDR3 DNA reads TGTGCCAGCAGCCCGGATACAAGCTCCTACAATGAGCAGTTCTTC.

The V gene is TRBV4-1, the J gene TRBJ2-2; D remains unclear. Germline CDR1 reads MGHRA; CDR2 reads YSYEKL. The CDR3 has 17 residues. V lost 0 bases to trimming and J lost 1 base, with 12 bases between them. The CDR3 is CASSQDRRRQNTGELFF. The CDR3 nucleotides read TGCGCCAGCAGCCAAGATCGCAGGCGCCAGAACACCGGGGAGCTGTTTTTT.

There are a few counts of this clonotype. The genes are TRBV6-5 and TRBJ1-2, with TRBD1 matching over 7 bases. V was clipped by 2 bases and J by 6 bases; unmatched bases: 12. The CDR3 is 16 residues long. Looked up from germline, CDR1 is MNHEY and CDR2 is SVGAGI. CDR3 sequence: CASSYGSKGAIHGYTF. The CDR3 bases are TGTGCCAGCAGTTACGGTAGCAAGGGGGCTATACATGGCTACACCTTC.

The rearrangement uses TRBV7-2 and TRBJ2-2; tentatively, D is TRBD1 (6 bases). The germline V gene has CDR1 SGHTA and CDR2 FQGNSA. Trimming cost V 1 base and J 0 bases, with 9 bases left between them. There are 16 residues in the CDR3. CDR3 sequence: CASSLVRTANTGELFF. The CDR3 region has the DNA TGTGCCAGCAGCTTAGTACGGACAGCGAACACCGGGGAGCTGTTTTTT.

The V call is TRBV2, the J call TRBJ2-1; D assignment may be TRBD1 or TRBD2 (6 bases each). This CDR3 is 16 amino acids long. Trimming left V 7 bases short and J 1 base short, with 17 bases between. Germline CDR1 reads SNHLY; CDR2 reads FYNNEI. CDR3: CASTPWGAQSYNEQFF. The CDR3 DNA follows: TGTGCCAGCACCCCCTGGGGGGCTCAATCCTACAATGAGCAGTTCTTC. The variable domain in full, completed from reference TRBV2 and TRBJ2-1, reads EPEVTQTPSHQVTQMGQEVILRCVPISNHLYFYWYRQILGQKVEFLVSFYNNEISEKSEIFDDQFSVERPDGSNFTLKIRSTKLEDSAMYFCASTPWGAQSYNEQFFGPGTRLTVL.

This clonotype has just a few counts. The chain is built from TRBV6-6 and TRBJ2-1; 12 positions agree with TRBD1. The CDR3 has 15 amino acids. CDR1 MNHNY and CDR2 SVGAGI come from the germline V gene (reference sequence). V was pared by 6 bases and J by 7 bases, with 7 bases of the junction left unmatched. The CDR3 here is CASSRGQGAANEQFF. CDR3 DNA sequence: TGTGCCAGCAGCCGGGGACAGGGGGCGGCGAATGAGCAGTTCTTC.

This clonotype appeared a few times. Written as DNA, the CDR3 is TGCAGCGCTTACAGGACGACCGGGGAGCTGTTTTTT. Its translation is CSAYRTTGELFF. This chain uses TRBV29-1 with TRBJ2-2; D might be TRBD1 (5 bases). Germline CDR1 reads SQVTM; CDR2 reads ANQGSEA. The CDR3 has 12 amino acids. The germline V and J ends were trimmed by 7 bases and 5 bases, with 11 bases remaining between them.

A few counts support this clonotype. The rearrangement uses TRBV9 and TRBJ1-2; D is ambiguous. Trimming shortened V by 3 bases and J by 8 bases, and 14 bases separated the two germline ends. Germline V CDR1 and CDR2: SGDLS, YYNGEE. CDR3 length: 13 residues. The CDR3 loop reads CASSAEFEGGYTF. CDR3 sequence (DNA): TGTGCCAGCAGCGCGGAATTTGAGGGCGGCTACACCTTC. The whole variable domain, filled in from reference TRBV9 and TRBJ1-2, reads DSGVTQTPKHLITATGQRVTLRCSPRSGDLSVYWYQQSLDQGLQFLIQYYNGEERAKGNILERFSAQQFPDLHSELNLSSLELGDSALYFCASSAEFEGGYTFGSGTRLTVV.

The table lists this clonotype with a few counts. The chain uses TRBV9 and TRBJ2-5; D possibly matches TRBD1 or TRBD2 (7 bases each). The CDR3 totals 15 residues. The V gene lost 4 bases and the J gene lost 0 bases, with 13 bases spanning the gap. The germline CDR1 and CDR2 sequences are SGDLS and YYNGEE. The CDR3 DNA reads TGTGCCAGCAGCATCAGCGGGACAGACCAAGAGACCCAGTACTTC. Translated: CASSISGTDQETQYF.

This clonotype was picked up a small number of times. The chain carries TRBV5-1 and TRBJ2-5; TRBD2 might be the D (6 bases). CDR3 size: 14 residues. The V gene lost 0 bases and the J gene lost 7 bases, with 13 bases spanning the gap. Germline V lookup: CDR1 SGHRS, CDR2 YFSETQ. In DNA form, the CDR3 reads TGCGCCAGCAGCTTGGCCGGGCAGGAGGGGACCCAGTACTTC. Encoded protein: CASSLAGQEGTQYF. Filled out from reference TRBV5-1 and TRBJ2-5, the complete variable domain reads KAGVTQTPRYLIKTRGQQVTLSCSPISGHRSVSWYQQTPGQGLQFLFEYFSETQRNKGNFPGRFSGRQFSNSRSEMNVSTLELGDSALYLCASSLAGQEGTQYFGPGTRLLVL.

The chain has TRBV29-1 and TRBJ2-7; D may be TRBD1 or TRBD2 (7 bases each). The CDR3 length is 14 residues. Germline V lookup: CDR1 SQVTM, CDR2 ANQGSEA. Trimming pared 7 bases from V and 4 bases from J, leaving 20 bases between. In DNA form, the CDR3 reads TGCAGCGCCTCAGGGGGGGGCCGACTTTACGAGCAGTACTTC. It is translated as CSASGGGRLYEQYF.

The chain recombines TRBV6-2 or TRBV6-3 with TRBJ1-1, with 8 bases aligning to TRBD1. The CDR3 is made up of 16 amino acids. V shed 2 bases, J shed 2 bases, and the junction held 7 bases outside the gene matches. The germline gives CDR1 MNHEY, CDR2 SVGEGT. CDR3 bases: TGTGCCAGCAGTTACCCGTCGACAGGGGTCAACACTGAAGCTTTCTTT. The encoded protein is CASSYPSTGVNTEAFF.

This clonotype was counted only a few times. This chain links TRBV25-1 with TRBJ1-1; D gene uncertain. Germline values: CDR1 MGHDK, CDR2 SYGVNS. Deletions cut 3 bases from V and 4 bases from J, with 15 bases between. The CDR3 extends over 15 amino acids. CDR3 nucleotides: TGTGCCAGCAGTGATCCCCGGGCCCCGAGCACTGAAGCTTTCTTT. Its translation is CASSDPRAPSTEAFF.

This clonotype has just a few counts. The chain has TRBV7-8 and TRBJ2-5; D is undetermined. The tail of the sequence fits TRBJ2-7 better, so the J call may be wrong. This CDR3 is built from 15 residues. CDR1 is SGHVS, CDR2 FQNEAQ, per germline. CDR3 nucleotides: TGTGCCAGCAGCCCGGTGGGAAGGGCTGGCTACGAGCAGTACTTC. It is translated as CASSPVGRAGYEQYF.

This clonotype occurred many times. This chain joins TRBV7-2 and TRBJ2-7; perhaps TRBD2 as D (5 bases). Trimming left V 0 bases short and J 3 bases short, with 6 bases between. This CDR3 is built from 13 residues. Germline loops: CDR1 SGHTA, CDR2 FQGNSA. CDR3 amino acids: CASSLASDYEQYF. CDR3 coding DNA: TGTGCCAGCAGCTTAGCTAGCGACTACGAGCAGTACTTC.

The rearrangement joins TRBV7-2 to TRBJ2-3; D is tentatively TRBD1 or TRBD2 (7 bases each). The V gene lost 5 bases and the J gene lost 4 bases, with 19 bases spanning the gap. Germline assignment: CDR1 SGHTA and CDR2 FQGNSA. The CDR3 is 16 amino acids. The CDR3 nucleotides read TGTGCCAGCAGCCGGAGCGGGACAGCTCCCCCAGATACGCAGTATTTT. Encoded protein: CASSRSGTAPPDTQYF.

The chain employs TRBV4-2 and TRBJ2-5, with D possibly matching TRBD2 (6 bases). The germline gives CDR1 LGHNA, CDR2 YNFKEQ. V was clipped by 0 bases and J by 5 bases, with 13 bases between them. This CDR3 comprises 15 residues. The CDR3 spells CASSQDPGVGETQYF. CDR3 nucleotide sequence: TGTGCCAGCAGCCAAGATCCGGGAGTCGGGGAGACCCAGTACTTC.

The chain joins TRBV28 to TRBJ2-5; 8 nucleotides agree with TRBD2. V trimming: 3 bases; J trimming: 4 bases; junction bases outside the gene matches: 7. This CDR3 comprises 15 residues. The germline gives CDR1 MDHEN, CDR2 SYDVKM. CDR3 nucleotides: TGTGCCAGCAGTTTCGGAGCGGGAGTTTTAGAGACCCAGTACTTC. Protein product: CASSFGAGVLETQYF.